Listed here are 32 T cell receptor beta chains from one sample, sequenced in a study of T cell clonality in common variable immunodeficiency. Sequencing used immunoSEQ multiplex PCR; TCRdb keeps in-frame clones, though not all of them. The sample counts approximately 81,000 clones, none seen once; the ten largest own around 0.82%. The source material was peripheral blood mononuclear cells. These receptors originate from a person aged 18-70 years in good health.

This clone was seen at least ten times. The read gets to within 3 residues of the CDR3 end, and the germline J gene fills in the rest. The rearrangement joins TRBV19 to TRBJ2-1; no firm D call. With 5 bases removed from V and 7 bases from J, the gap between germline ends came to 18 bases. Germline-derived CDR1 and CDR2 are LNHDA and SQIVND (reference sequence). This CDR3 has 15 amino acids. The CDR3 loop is CASSQARPPRNEQFF. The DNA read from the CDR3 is TGTGCCAGTAGTCAAGCGAGGCCTCCTCGTAATGAG.

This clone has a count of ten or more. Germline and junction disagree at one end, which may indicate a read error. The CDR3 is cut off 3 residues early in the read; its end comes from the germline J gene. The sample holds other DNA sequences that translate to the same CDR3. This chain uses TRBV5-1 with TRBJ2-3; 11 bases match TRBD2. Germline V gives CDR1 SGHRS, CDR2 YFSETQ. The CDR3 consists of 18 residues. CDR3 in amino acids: CASSLGGRASGRPDTQYF. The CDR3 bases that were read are TGTGCCAGCAGCTTGGGGGGTCGGGCTAGCGGGAGGCCAGATACG.

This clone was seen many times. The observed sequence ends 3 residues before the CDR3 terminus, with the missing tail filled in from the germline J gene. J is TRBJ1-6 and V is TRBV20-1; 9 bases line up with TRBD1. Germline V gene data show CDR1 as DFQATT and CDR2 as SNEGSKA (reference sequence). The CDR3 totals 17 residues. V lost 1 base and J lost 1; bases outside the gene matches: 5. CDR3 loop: CSARGGQGLSYNSPLHF. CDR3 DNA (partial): TGCAGTGCTAGAGGGGGACAGGGACTGTCCTATAATTCACCC.

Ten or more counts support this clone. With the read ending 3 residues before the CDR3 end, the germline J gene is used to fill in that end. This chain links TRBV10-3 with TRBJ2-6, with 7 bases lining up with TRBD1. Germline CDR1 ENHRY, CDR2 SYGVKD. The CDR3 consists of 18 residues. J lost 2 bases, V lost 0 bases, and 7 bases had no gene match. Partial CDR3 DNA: TGTGCCATCAGTGAGTCTTACAGGGGAACGGCTGGGGCCAACGTC. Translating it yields CAISESYRGTAGANV. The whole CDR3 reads CAISESYRGTAGANVLTF.

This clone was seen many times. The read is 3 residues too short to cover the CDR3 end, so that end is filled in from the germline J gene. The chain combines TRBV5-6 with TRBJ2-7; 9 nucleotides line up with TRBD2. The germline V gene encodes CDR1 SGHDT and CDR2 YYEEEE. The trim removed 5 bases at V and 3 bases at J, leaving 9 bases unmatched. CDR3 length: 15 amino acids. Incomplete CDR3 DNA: TGTGCCAGCAGTCGCAGACTAGCGGATATCTACGAG. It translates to CASSRRLADIYE. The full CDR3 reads CASSRRLADIYEQYF. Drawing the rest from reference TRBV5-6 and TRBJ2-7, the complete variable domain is DAGVTQSPTHLIKTRGQQVTLRCSPKSGHDTVSWYQQALGQGPQFIFQYYEEEERQRGNFPDRFSGHQFPNYSSELNVNALLLGDSALYLCASSRRLADIYEQYFGPGTRLTVT.

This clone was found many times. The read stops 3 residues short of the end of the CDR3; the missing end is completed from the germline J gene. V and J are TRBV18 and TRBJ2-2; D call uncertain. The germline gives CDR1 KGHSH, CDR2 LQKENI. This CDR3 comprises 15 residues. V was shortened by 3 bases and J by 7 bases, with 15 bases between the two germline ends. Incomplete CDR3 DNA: TGTGCCAGCTCACCTTCGGTCGCCATCAACGGGGAG. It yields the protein CASSPSVAINGE. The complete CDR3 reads CASSPSVAINGELFF.

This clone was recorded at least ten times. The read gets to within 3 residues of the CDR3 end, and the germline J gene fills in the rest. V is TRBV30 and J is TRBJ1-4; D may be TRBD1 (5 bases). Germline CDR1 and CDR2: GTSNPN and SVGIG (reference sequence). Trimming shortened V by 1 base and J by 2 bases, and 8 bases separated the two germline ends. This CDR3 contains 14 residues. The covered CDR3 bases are TGTGCCTGGAGTGAAGGGGTCACTAATGAAAAA. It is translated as CAWSEGVTNEK. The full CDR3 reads CAWSEGVTNEKLFF.

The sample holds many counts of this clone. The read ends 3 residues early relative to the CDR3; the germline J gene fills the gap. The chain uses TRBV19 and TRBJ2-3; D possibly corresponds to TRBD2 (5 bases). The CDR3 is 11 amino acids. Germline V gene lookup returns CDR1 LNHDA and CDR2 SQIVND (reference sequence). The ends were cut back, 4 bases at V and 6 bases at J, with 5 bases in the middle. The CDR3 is CASSTGDTQYF. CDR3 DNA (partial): TGTGCCAGTAGTACGGGGGATACG.

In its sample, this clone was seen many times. The CDR3 is CASSQEPGNYGYTF. The sequenced part of the CDR3 DNA is TGCGCCAGCAGCCAAGAGCCAGGTAACTATGGC. The J gene is TRBJ1-2, the V gene TRBV4-1; D gene ambiguous. The read terminates 3 residues ahead of where the CDR3 ends, so the germline J gene completes it. V shed 0 bases and J shed 1 base, with 6 bases lying between them. The germline V gene encodes CDR1 MGHRA and CDR2 YSYEKL. CDR3 length: 14 residues.

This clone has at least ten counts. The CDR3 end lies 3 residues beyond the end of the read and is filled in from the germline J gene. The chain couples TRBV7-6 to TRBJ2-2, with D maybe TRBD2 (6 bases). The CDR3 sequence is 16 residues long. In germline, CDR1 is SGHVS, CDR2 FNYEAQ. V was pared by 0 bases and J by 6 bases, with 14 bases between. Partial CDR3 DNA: TGTGCCAGCAGCTTAGCCCCGGGGGAGGCCGCCGGGGAG. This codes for CASSLAPGEAAGE. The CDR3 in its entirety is CASSLAPGEAAGELFF.

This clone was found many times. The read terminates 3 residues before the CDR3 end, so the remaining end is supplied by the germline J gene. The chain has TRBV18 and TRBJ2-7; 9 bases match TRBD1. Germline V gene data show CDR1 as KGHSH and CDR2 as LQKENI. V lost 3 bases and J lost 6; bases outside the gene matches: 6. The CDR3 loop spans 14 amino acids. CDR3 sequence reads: CASSPLGTGSEQYF. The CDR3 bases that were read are TGTGCCAGCTCACCCTTAGGGACAGGGTCCGAG.

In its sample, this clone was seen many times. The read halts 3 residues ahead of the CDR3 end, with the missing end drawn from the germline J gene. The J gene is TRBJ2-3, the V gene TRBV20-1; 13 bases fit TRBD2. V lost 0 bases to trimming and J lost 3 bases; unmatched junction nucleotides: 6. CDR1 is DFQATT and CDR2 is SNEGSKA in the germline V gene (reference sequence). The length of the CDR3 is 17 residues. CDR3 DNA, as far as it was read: TGCAGTGCTAGAGATAGGAGGACTAGCGGGAGAACAGATACG. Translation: CSARDRRTSGRTDT. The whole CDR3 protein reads CSARDRRTSGRTDTQYF.

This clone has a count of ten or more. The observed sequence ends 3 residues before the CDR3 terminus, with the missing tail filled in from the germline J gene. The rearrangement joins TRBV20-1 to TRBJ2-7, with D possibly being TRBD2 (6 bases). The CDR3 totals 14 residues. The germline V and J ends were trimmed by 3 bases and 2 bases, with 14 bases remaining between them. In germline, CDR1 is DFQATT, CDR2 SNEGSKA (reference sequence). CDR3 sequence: CSASPLGLPYEQYF. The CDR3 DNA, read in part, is TGCAGTGCTAGCCCCCTGGGACTGCCCTACGAG.

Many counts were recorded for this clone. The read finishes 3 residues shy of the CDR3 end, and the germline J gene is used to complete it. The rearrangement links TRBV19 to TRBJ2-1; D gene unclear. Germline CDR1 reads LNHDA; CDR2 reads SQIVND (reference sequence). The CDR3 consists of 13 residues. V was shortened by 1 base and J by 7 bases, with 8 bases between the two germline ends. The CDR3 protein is CASSIAPRNEQFF. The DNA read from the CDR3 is TGTGCCAGTAGTATAGCCCCGAGGAATGAG.

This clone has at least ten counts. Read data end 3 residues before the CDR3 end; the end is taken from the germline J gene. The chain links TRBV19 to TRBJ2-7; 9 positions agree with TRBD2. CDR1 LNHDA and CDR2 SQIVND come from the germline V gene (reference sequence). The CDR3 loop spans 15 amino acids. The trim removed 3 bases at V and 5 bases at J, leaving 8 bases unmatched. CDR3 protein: CASSISELAGNEQYF. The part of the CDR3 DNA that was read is TGTGCCAGTAGTATTTCCGAACTAGCGGGCAACGAG.

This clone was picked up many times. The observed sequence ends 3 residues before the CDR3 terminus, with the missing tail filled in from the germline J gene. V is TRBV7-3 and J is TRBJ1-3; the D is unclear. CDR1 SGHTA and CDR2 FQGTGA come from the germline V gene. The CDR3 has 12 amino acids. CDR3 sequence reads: CASSPTSGMIYF. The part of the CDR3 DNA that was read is TGTGCCAGCAGCCCCACTAGCGGGATG.

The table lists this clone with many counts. CDR3 sequence reads: CSARTGALPYEQYF. The CDR3 DNA, read in part, is TGCAGTGCTAGAACAGGTGCCTTACCCTACGAG. The rearrangement joins TRBV20-1 to TRBJ2-7, with TRBD1 as a possible D gene (5 bases). The read terminates 3 residues ahead of where the CDR3 ends, so the germline J gene completes it. The CDR3 length is 14 residues. The germline CDR1 and CDR2 sequences are DFQATT and SNEGSKA (reference sequence). V was shortened by 2 bases and J by 2 bases, with 13 bases between the two germline ends.

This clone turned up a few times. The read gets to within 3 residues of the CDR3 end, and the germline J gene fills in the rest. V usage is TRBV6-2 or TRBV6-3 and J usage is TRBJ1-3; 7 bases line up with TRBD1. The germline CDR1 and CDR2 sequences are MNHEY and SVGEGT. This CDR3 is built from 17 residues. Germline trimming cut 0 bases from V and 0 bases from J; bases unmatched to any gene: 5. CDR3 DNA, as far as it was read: TGTGCCAGCAGTTACTCGACAGGGTCTATCTCTGGAAACACC. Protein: CASSYSTGSISGNT. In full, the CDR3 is CASSYSTGSISGNTIYF.

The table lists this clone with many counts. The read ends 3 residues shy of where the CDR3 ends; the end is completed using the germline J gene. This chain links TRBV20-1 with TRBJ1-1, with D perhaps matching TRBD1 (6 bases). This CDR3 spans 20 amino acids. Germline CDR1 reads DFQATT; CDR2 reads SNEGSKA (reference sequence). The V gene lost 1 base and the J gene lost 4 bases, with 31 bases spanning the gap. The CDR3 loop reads CSARGEVGRREGEFGTEAFF. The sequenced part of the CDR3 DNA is TGCAGTGCTAGAGGGGAAGTGGGACGGAGAGAGGGGGAGTTCGGCACTGAA.

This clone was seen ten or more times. Incomplete CDR3 DNA: TGCAGTGCTAGAGACCCCGCCAGGGACAGCTATGGC. Translating gives CSARDPARDSYG. The CDR3 reads in full as CSARDPARDSYGYTF. V and J are TRBV20-1 and TRBJ1-2, with 7 nucleotides matching TRBD1. The sequence runs out 3 residues before the end of the CDR3; the remainder is reconstructed from the germline J gene. J lost 4 bases, V lost 0 bases, and 8 bases had no gene match. Germline V gives CDR1 DFQATT, CDR2 SNEGSKA (reference sequence). This CDR3 has 15 amino acids.

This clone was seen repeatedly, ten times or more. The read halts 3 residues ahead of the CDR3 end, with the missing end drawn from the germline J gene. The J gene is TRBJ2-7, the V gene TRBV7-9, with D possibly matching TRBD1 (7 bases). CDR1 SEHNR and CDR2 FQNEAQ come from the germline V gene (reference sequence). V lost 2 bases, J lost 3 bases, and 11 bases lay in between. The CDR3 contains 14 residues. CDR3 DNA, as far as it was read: TGTGCCAGCAGCTTATCAGGGGGGCTCTACGAG. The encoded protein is CASSLSGGLYE. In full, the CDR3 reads CASSLSGGLYEQYF.

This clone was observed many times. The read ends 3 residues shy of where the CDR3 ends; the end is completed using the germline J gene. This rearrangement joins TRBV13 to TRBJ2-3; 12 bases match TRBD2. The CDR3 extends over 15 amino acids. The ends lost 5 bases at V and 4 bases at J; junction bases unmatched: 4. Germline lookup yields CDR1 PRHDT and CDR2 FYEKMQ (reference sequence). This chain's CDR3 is CASSVRLAGADTQYF. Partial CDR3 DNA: TGTGCCAGCAGCGTACGACTAGCGGGAGCAGATACG.

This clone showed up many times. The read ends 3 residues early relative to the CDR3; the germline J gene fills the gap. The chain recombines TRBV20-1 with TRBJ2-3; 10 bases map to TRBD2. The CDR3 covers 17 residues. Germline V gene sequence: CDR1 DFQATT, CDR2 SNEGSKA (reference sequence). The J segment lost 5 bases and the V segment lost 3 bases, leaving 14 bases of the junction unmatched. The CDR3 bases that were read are TGCAGTGCTAGGCCCTTCCCGCTAGCGGGAGTGGAAGATACG. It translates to CSARPFPLAGVEDT. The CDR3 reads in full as CSARPFPLAGVEDTQYF.

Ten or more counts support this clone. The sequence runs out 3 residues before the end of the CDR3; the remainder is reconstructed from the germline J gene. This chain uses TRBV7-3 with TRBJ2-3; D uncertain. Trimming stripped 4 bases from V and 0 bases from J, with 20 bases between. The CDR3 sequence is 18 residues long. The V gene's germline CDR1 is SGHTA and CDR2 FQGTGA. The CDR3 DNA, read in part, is TGTGCCAGCAGCTCTGAGCGCCTGACGGTTGCTAGCACAGATACG. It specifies CASSSERLTVASTDT. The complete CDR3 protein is CASSSERLTVASTDTQYF.

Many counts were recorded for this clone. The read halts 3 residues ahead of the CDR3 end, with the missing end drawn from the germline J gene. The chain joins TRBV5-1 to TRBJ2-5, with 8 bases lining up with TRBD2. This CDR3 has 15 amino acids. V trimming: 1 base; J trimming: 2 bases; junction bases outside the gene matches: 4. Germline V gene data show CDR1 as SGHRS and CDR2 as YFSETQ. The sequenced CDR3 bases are TGCGCCAGCAGCTTGATAGTAGCGGGACAAGAGACC. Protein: CASSLIVAGQET. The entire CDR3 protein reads CASSLIVAGQETQYF.

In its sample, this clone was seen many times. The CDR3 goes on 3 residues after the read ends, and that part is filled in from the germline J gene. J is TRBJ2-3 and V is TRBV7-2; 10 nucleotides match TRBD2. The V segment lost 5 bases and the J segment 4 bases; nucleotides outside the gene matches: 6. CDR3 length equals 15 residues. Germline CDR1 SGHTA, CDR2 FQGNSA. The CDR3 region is CASSPLAGESDTQYF. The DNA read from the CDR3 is TGTGCCAGCAGCCCTCTAGCGGGAGAGTCAGATACG. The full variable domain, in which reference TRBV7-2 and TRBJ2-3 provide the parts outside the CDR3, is GAGVSQSPSNKVTEKGKDVELRCDPISGHTALYWYRQSLGQGLEFLIYFQGNSAPDKSGLPSDRFSAERTGGSVSTLTIQRTQQEDSAVYLCASSPLAGESDTQYFGPGTRLTVL.

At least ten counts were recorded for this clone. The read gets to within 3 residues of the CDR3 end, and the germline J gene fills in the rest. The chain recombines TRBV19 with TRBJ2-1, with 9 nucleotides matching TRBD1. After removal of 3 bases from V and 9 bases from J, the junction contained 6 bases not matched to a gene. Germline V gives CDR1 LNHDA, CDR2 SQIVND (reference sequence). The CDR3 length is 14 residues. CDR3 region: CASSIRGQGGEQFF. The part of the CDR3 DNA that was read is TGTGCCAGTAGTATCCGGGGACAGGGAGGTGAG.

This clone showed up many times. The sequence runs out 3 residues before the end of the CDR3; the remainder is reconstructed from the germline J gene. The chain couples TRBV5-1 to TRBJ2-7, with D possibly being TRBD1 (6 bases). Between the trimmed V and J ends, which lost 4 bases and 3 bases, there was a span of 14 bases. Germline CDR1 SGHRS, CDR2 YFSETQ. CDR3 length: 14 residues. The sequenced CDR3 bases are TGCGCCAGCAGCCGGACAGCCTCAATCTACGAG. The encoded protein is CASSRTASIYE. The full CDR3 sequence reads CASSRTASIYEQYF.

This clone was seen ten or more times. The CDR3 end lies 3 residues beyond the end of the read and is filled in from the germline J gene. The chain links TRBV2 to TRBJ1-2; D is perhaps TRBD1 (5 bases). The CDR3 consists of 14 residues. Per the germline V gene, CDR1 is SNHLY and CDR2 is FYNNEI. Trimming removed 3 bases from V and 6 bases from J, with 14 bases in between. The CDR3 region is CASSDRASRHGYTF. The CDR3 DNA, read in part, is TGTGCCAGCAGTGACAGGGCTAGTAGGCATGGC.

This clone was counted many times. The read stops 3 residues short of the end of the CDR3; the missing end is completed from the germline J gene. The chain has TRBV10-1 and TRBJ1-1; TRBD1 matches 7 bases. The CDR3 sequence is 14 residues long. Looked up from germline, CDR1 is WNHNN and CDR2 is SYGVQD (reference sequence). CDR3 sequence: CASSEAGTGTEAFF. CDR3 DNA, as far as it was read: TGCGCCAGCAGTGAGGCGGGAACCGGGACAGAG.

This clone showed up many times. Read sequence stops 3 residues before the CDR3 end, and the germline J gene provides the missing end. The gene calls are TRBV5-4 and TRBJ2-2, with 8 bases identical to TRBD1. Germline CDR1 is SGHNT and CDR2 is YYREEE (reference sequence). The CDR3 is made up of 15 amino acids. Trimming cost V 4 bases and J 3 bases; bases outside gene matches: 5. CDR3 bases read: TGTGCCAGCAGCACCGGGACAGGTTACACCGGGGAG. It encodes CASSTGTGYTGE. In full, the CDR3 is CASSTGTGYTGELFF.

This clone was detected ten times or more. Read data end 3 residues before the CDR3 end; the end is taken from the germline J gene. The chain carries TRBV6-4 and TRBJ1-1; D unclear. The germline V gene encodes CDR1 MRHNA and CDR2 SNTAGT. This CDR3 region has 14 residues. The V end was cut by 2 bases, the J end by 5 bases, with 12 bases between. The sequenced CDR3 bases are TGTGCCAGCAGTGACCACTTTCCTCCAACTGAA. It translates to CASSDHFPPTE. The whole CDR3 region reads CASSDHFPPTEAFF.